This T cell receptor (beta chain) was found in a study of shared clonotypes between healthy human individuals. Findings and caveats of the study: Among a few donors, roughly 5% of naive CD4 clonotypes were found in common.

Clones were read by immunoSEQ multiplex PCR, and TCRdb kept only the in-frame ones, dropping some. The repertoire consists of just over 2,000,000 clones, with roughly 94% occurring once and the leading ten covering approximately 0.13%. Looked up from germline, CDR1 is LGHNA and CDR2 is YSLEER. The CDR3 extends over 14 amino acids. V dropped 1 base and J dropped 2 bases, with 8 bases sitting between them. Comments on this clone: Antigen unknown.

The TCR was taken from a man between 18 and 29 years old in good health. The chain couples TRBV4-3 to TRBJ1-1; D not certain. Source material: naive CD4+ T cells sorted from blood. Specified subset: CD45RA+ positively selected. CDR3 residues: CASSQGLINTEAFF. CDR3 coding DNA: TGCGCCAGCAGCCAAGGTCTGATAAACACTGAAGCTTTCTTT.